Below are 23 T cell receptor beta chains sequenced from a single sample in a study of cytomegalovirus exposure and HLA in healthy donors. PCR was performed using 60 Vbeta and 13 Jbeta primers. Profiled with immunoSEQ multiplex PCR; TCRdb holds only in-frame clones, not every one. The sample holds 130,000 to 150,000 clones, approximately 80% seen once. Sequencing was carried out using PBMCs. All receptors derive from a woman between 18 and 30 years old in good health and CMV-seropositive.

The J gene is TRBJ2-3, the V gene TRBV7-2; perhaps TRBD2 as D (6 bases). The CDR3 covers 16 residues. The V end lost 6 bases, the J end lost 3 bases, and 19 bases lay between the germline ends. CDR1 and CDR2 from the germline V gene are SGHTA and FQGNSA. CDR3 DNA: TGTGCCAGCAGGCGCGCTACAGCGGGTTTGACAGATACGCAGTATTTT. Protein sequence: CASRRATAGLTDTQYF.

This clone has only one observation. The V and J genes are TRBV30 and TRBJ1-4; 7 bases align to TRBD1. Trimming at V came to 5 bases and at J to 3 bases, leaving 3 bases not matched to a gene. The CDR3 has 13 residues. Germline CDR1 is GTSNPN and CDR2 is SVGIG (reference sequence). The CDR3 loop reads CAWSTGPNEKLFF. The CDR3 DNA is TGTGCCTGGTCGACAGGGCCTAATGAAAAACTGTTTTTT.

This chain joins TRBV29-1 and TRBJ2-7, with D possibly being TRBD2 (5 bases). The CDR3 length is 13 residues. Germline CDR1 reads SQVTM; CDR2 reads ANQGSEA. Trimming pared 6 bases from V and 2 bases from J, leaving 14 bases between. CDR3 residues: CSVARGKAYEQYF. In DNA form, the CDR3 reads TGCAGCGTAGCTCGGGGTAAGGCCTACGAGCAGTACTTC.

J is TRBJ2-7 and V is TRBV15; D is perhaps TRBD2 (5 bases). From germline, CDR1 is LNHNV and CDR2 YYDKDF (reference sequence). Trimming took 2 bases from V and 3 from J, leaving 17 bases between them. CDR3 size: 16 residues. The CDR3: CATSRSFRTPGYEQYF. Here the CDR3 DNA reads TGTGCCACCAGCAGATCCTTCAGGACTCCGGGCTACGAGCAGTACTTC.

The chain recombines TRBV7-9 with TRBJ2-1; a possible D gene is TRBD1 (5 bases). Germline CDR1 reads SEHNR; CDR2 reads FQNEAQ (reference sequence). Trimming removed 1 base from V and 5 bases from J, with 12 bases in between. CDR3 length: 15 amino acids. Here the CDR3 reads CASSLVGATHNEQFF. In DNA, the CDR3 is TGTGCCAGCAGCTTAGTAGGGGCAACACACAATGAGCAGTTCTTC.

This clone showed up just once. The chain couples TRBV10-3 to TRBJ1-2; D remains unclear. Germline V CDR1 and CDR2: ENHRY, SYGVKD. Trimming removed 0 bases from V and 2 bases from J, with 7 bases in between. The length of the CDR3 is 14 residues. CDR3: CAISESLVNYGYTF. CDR3 bases: TGTGCCATCAGTGAGTCGTTAGTCAACTATGGCTACACCTTC.

In DNA, the CDR3 is TGTGCCAGCAGTCAAGACAGGGGTCGCTACACCTTC. Encoded protein: CASSQDRGRYTF. This chain joins TRBV28 and TRBJ1-2; TRBD1 agrees at 8 bases. This CDR3 is 12 amino acids long. J lost 9 bases, V lost 5 bases, and 5 bases had no gene match. CDR1 and CDR2 from the germline V gene are MDHEN and SYDVKM.

CDR3 protein: CASRKDRGRSPLHF. The DNA for the CDR3 is TGTGCCAGCAGAAAGGACAGGGGTAGGTCACCCCTCCACTTT. The chain combines TRBV25-1 with TRBJ1-6, with 9 nucleotides matching TRBD1. The CDR3 consists of 14 residues. The germline gives CDR1 MGHDK, CDR2 SYGVNS. V shed 6 bases, J shed 10 bases, and the junction held 7 bases outside the gene matches. The full variable domain, its missing parts supplied by reference TRBV25-1 and TRBJ1-6, is EADIYQTPRYLVIGTGKKITLECSQTMGHDKMYWYQQDPGMELHLIHYSYGVNSTEKGDLSSESTVSRIRTEHFPLTLESARPSHTSQYLCASRKDRGRSPLHFGNGTRLTVT.

The rearrangement joins TRBV30 to TRBJ1-6; possible D gene TRBD1, 5 bases. Germline CDR1 reads GTSNPN; CDR2 reads SVGIG (reference sequence). V lost 3 bases to trimming and J lost 7 bases, with 10 bases between them. This CDR3 has 13 amino acids. In nucleotides, the CDR3 is TGTGCCTGGAGCGTTGGGGGGAATTCACCCCTCCACTTT. Amino acids: CAWSVGGNSPLHF.

CDR3: CASSLGGAKFF. CDR3 nucleotides: TGTGCCAGCAGCCTTGGCGGCGCTAAGTTCTTC. The chain recombines TRBV7-2 with TRBJ2-1, with D unresolved. Germline CDR1 SGHTA, CDR2 FQGNSA. V lost 5 bases and J lost 14, with 13 bases in between. This CDR3 region has 11 residues.

In this sample, this clone turned up once. J is TRBJ2-5 and V is TRBV5-1; TRBD1 agrees at 10 bases. The J call may be mistaken, given a closer DNA end match to TRBJ2-7. The CDR3 length is 14 residues. Looked up from germline, CDR1 is SGHRS and CDR2 is YFSETQ. In DNA form, the CDR3 reads TGCGCCAGCAGGCTTGGACAGGGGGTCTACGAGCAGTACTTC. Translating it yields CASRLGQGVYEQYF.

Concerning this clone: The junction and the germline gene differ at one end; a read error may be behind it. This chain connects TRBV6-6 to TRBJ1-2; unclear D gene. The CDR3 consists of 15 residues. From germline, CDR1 is MNHNY and CDR2 SVGAGI (reference sequence). The CDR3 reads CASSEMSTVNYGYTF. The CDR3 DNA sequence: TGCGCCAGCAGTGAGATGAGTACGGTTAACTATGGCTACACCTTC.

This clone was observed a handful of times. The chain has TRBV29-1 and TRBJ1-2; 7 bases map to TRBD1. The germline V gene has CDR1 SQVTM and CDR2 ANQGSEA. The CDR3 runs to 13 residues. V lost 7 bases and J lost 2; bases outside the gene matches: 7. The CDR3 DNA reads TGCAGCGCTGGACAGGCGGAGAACTATGGCTACACCTTC. Amino acids: CSAGQAENYGYTF. Drawing the rest from reference TRBV29-1 and TRBJ1-2, the complete variable domain is SAVISQKPSRDICQRGTSLTIQCQVDSQVTMMFWYRQQPGQSLTLIATANQGSEATYESGFVIDKFPISRPNLTFSTLTVSNMSPEDSSIYLCSAGQAENYGYTFGSGTRLTVV.

The chain combines TRBV7-2 with TRBJ2-1, with TRBD1 matching 7 bases. Trimming cost V 0 bases and J 0 bases; bases outside gene matches: 2. CDR1 and CDR2 from the germline V gene are SGHTA and FQGNSA. CDR3 size: 16 residues. The CDR3 loop is CASSLATGRSYNEQFF. The CDR3 coding sequence is TGTGCCAGCAGCTTAGCGACAGGGCGCTCCTACAATGAGCAGTTCTTC.

The count of this clone is one. The rearrangement uses TRBV5-1 and TRBJ2-5; D might be TRBD2 (6 bases). The V gene lost 3 bases and the J gene lost 1 base, with 13 bases spanning the gap. The germline gives CDR1 SGHRS, CDR2 YFSETQ. The CDR3 spans 15 residues. The CDR3: CASSWTRGIQETQYF. The DNA for the CDR3 is TGCGCCAGCAGCTGGACTCGCGGGATCCAAGAGACCCAGTACTTC.

In this sample, this clone turned up a few times. The chain recombines TRBV18 with TRBJ1-4, with a weak D call TRBD1 (6 bases). The CDR3 contains 12 residues. Germline loops: CDR1 KGHSH, CDR2 LQKENI. With 5 bases removed from V and 8 bases from J, the gap between germline ends came to 9 bases. CDR3 bases: TGTGCCAGCTCAAACAGGGAGGAAAAACTGTTTTTT. Translation gives CASSNREEKLFF.

The chain uses TRBV5-6 and TRBJ1-1; D might be TRBD1 (6 bases). This CDR3 has 16 amino acids. V lost 4 bases and J lost 0, with 16 bases in between. Per germline, CDR1 SGHDT and CDR2 YYEEEE. DNA of the CDR3: TGTGCCAGCAGCAGGGGGTTCCAGGGTATGAACACTGAAGCTTTCTTT. As protein: CASSRGFQGMNTEAFF.

This sequence joins TRBV6-5 and TRBJ2-7, with TRBD1 matching over 8 bases. Germline values: CDR1 MNHEY, CDR2 SVGAGI. The trim removed 5 bases at V and 3 bases at J, leaving 6 bases unmatched. CDR3 size: 14 residues. The CDR3 loop is CASSRDRSVYEQYF. In DNA, the CDR3 is TGTGCCAGCAGTCGGGACAGGTCCGTCTACGAGCAGTACTTC.

The rearrangement joins TRBV19 to TRBJ1-4; 9 bases align to TRBD1. The junction had 12 bases not matched to a gene; V was cut back by 5 bases and J by 8 bases. The CDR3 length is 16 residues. Germline V gene data show CDR1 as LNHDA and CDR2 as SQIVND (reference sequence). CDR3 in DNA: TGTGCCAGTAGTCCCCCGACCGGGACAGGGCGGGAAAAACTGTTTTTT. This translates into CASSPPTGTGREKLFF.

In its sample, this clone was seen a few times. The genes are TRBV4-3 and TRBJ2-1, with D tentatively TRBD2 (5 bases). The CDR3 is 14 amino acids. Looked up from germline, CDR1 is LGHNA and CDR2 is YSLEER. With 3 bases removed from V and 8 bases from J, the gap between germline ends came to 14 bases. The CDR3 reads CASSHGEGRHEQFF. CDR3 sequence (DNA): TGCGCCAGCAGCCATGGAGAGGGAAGGCATGAGCAGTTCTTC.

This chain links TRBV5-1 with TRBJ2-7; TRBD2 agrees at 7 bases. Per germline, CDR1 SGHRS and CDR2 YFSETQ. V dropped 0 bases and J dropped 2; count of bases not matched to a gene: 5. The CDR3 loop spans 15 amino acids. The CDR3 DNA is TGCGCCAGCAGCTTGGGACGGGGAGGGACCTACGAGCAGTACTTC. Translation: CASSLGRGGTYEQYF.

The gene calls are TRBV28 and TRBJ1-1; a possible D gene is TRBD1 (5 bases). Germline-derived CDR1 and CDR2 are MDHEN and SYDVKM. Trimming stripped 10 bases from V and 1 base from J, with 22 bases between. The CDR3 spans 16 residues. CDR3 DNA sequence: TGTGCCACCACGTGGGAGGGGACGTCTCGGAACACTGAAGCTTTCTTT. It encodes CATTWEGTSRNTEAFF.

The chain has TRBV7-2 and TRBJ1-2; TRBD1 matches 9 bases. Germline assignment: CDR1 SGHTA and CDR2 FQGNSA. The CDR3 length is 17 residues. With 5 bases clipped from V and 3 bases from J, the junction kept 13 bases outside the gene matches. The CDR3 reads CASSRSGQGISHYGYTF. The CDR3 coding sequence is TGTGCCAGCAGCCGATCGGGACAGGGAATTTCTCACTATGGCTACACCTTC. Full variable domain (rest looked up from reference TRBV7-2 and TRBJ1-2): GAGVSQSPSNKVTEKGKDVELRCDPISGHTALYWYRQSLGQGLEFLIYFQGNSAPDKSGLPSDRFSAERTGGSVSTLTIQRTQQEDSAVYLCASSRSGQGISHYGYTFGSGTRLTVV.